A single sample gave rise to the 9 T cell receptor beta chains below, sequenced in a study of beta chain features in type 1 diabetes. Expressed TCRB transcripts got sequenced, as all isolated RNA was reverse transcribed. TCRdb's copy holds only in-frame clones and misses some; the assay was immunoSEQ multiplex PCR. The data show 130,000 or so clones, with just over 9% seen just once and 0.6% to 0.85% held by the top ten. The sequenced sample was central memory CD4+ T cells from blood. Source of these receptors: a man aged 18 to 30 in good health.

V gene TRBV7-3 combines with J gene TRBJ1-5, with D possibly TRBD1 on 5 matching bases. The germline CDR1 and CDR2 sequences are SGHTA and FQGTGA. V gave up 5 bases and J gave up 2 bases, with 7 bases separating them. CDR3 length equals 13 residues. The CDR3 loop reads CASSQQGNQPQHF. The CDR3 nucleotides are TGTGCCAGCAGCCAACAGGGCAATCAGCCCCAGCATTTT.

This chain joins TRBV28 and TRBJ1-2, with D uncertain. Germline CDR1 and CDR2: MDHEN and SYDVKM. Trimming shortened V by 3 bases and J by 8 bases, and 10 bases separated the two germline ends. The CDR3 consists of 12 residues. The CDR3 DNA is TGTGCCAGCAGTTTTTATCTGTTAGGCTACACCTTC. Amino acid sequence: CASSFYLLGYTF.

As regards this clone: The junction differs from germline at one of its ends, possibly a read error. The genes are TRBV5-6 and TRBJ2-4; 9 bases fit TRBD1. The CDR3 covers 15 residues. Germline V CDR1 and CDR2: SGHDT, YYEEEE. CDR3 residues: CASSLFEGTGWRHLF. The CDR3 nucleotides are TGTGCCAGCAGCCTGTTCGAGGGGACAGGGTGGAGACACCTCTTC.

CDR3 protein: CASSQEVGKGGGYTF. CDR3 DNA sequence: TGCGCCAGCAGCCAAGAAGTCGGAAAAGGAGGGGGCTACACCTTC. The rearrangement uses TRBV4-1 and TRBJ1-2; D gene ambiguous. The germline V gene has CDR1 MGHRA and CDR2 YSYEKL. V lost 0 bases to trimming and J lost 8 bases, with 16 bases between them. This CDR3 spans 15 amino acids.

Only a few counts were recorded for this clone. The chain joins TRBV6-6 to TRBJ2-7; 8 bases are a match to TRBD1. With 5 bases clipped from V and 3 bases from J, the junction kept 9 bases outside the gene matches. This CDR3 has 15 residues. Germline CDR1 is MNHNY and CDR2 is SVGAGI (reference sequence). CDR3 protein: CASSPGQGRNYEQYF. DNA of the CDR3: TGTGCCAGCAGTCCTGGACAGGGAAGAAACTACGAGCAGTACTTC.

Details on this clone: The same CDR3 also results from other DNA sequences found in this sample. V usage is TRBV30 and J usage is TRBJ1-3; 7 bases match TRBD1. There are 13 residues in the CDR3. J lost 7 bases, V lost 3 bases, and 6 bases had no gene match. CDR1 and CDR2 (germline): GTSNPN, SVGIG (reference sequence). In DNA form, the CDR3 reads TGTGCCTGGAGCGGGACAGTTGGGAACACCATATATTTT. It yields the protein CAWSGTVGNTIYF.

This clone has just a few counts. The V and J genes are TRBV7-9 and TRBJ2-2; the match to TRBD2 covers 7 bases. V trimming: 2 bases; J trimming: 1 base; junction bases outside the gene matches: 4. This CDR3 contains 16 residues. Germline V lookup: CDR1 SEHNR, CDR2 FQNEAQ (reference sequence). The DNA of the CDR3 is TGTGCCAGCAGCTTATGGGGGGGGGAGAACACCGGGGAGCTGTTTTTT. This sequence encodes CASSLWGGENTGELFF.

This sequence joins TRBV4-3 and TRBJ1-2, with TRBD1 identical over 12 bases. This CDR3 contains 17 residues. CDR1 and CDR2 (germline): LGHNA, YSLEER. With V trimmed by 1 base and J by 8 bases, 11 bases remained unmatched. Here the CDR3 reads CASSQVGQGAFEDGYTF. CDR3 DNA sequence: TGCGCCAGCAGCCAAGTGGGACAGGGGGCGTTTGAGGACGGCTACACCTTC.

This clone was observed a handful of times. CDR3 amino acids: CASSLAGGRDEQFF. The CDR3 nucleotides are TGTGCCAGCAGCTTAGCGGGGGGGCGAGATGAGCAGTTCTTC. The chain joins TRBV11-2 to TRBJ2-1, with TRBD2 matching over 8 bases. The CDR3 extends over 14 amino acids. The V gene end was trimmed by 1 base and the J gene end by 8 bases; junction bases not matched to a gene: 4. From germline, CDR1 is SGHAT and CDR2 FQNNGV.